A selection of T cell receptor beta chains follows, all from one sample in a study of T cell responses to AZD1222 COVID-19 vaccine. Only in-frame clones appear in the TCRdb table, and some are missing; sequencing was by immunoSEQ multiplex PCR. The sample has about 270,000 clones, almost 95% seen once. This specimen consisted of peripheral blood, obtained 28 days after the second AZD1222 dose. The receptors here all came from an adult who received the AZD1222 COVID-19 vaccine. Each CDR3 is given with its conserved first and last residue. The D gene is left open where the match is weak. The listing skips clone size in some rows; elsewhere it reads once, few, many or a size class.

D gene: NA; V gene: TRBV7-3; J gene: TRBJ2-2; clone size: NA; CDR3 protein: CASGRASGGELFF; CDR3 DNA: TGTGCCAGCGGGCGGGCCTCGGGCGGGGAGCTGTTTTTT
D gene: NA; V gene: TRBV2; J gene: TRBJ2-7; clone size: once; CDR3 protein: CASSEAERPRDNF; CDR3 DNA: TGTGCCAGCAGTGAAGCAGAACGACCCAGGGACAACTTC
D gene: NA; V gene: TRBV2; J gene: TRBJ1-6; clone size: NA; CDR3 protein: CASSEQADSPLHF; CDR3 DNA: TGTGCCAGCAGTGAACAGGCGGATTCACCCCTCCACTTT
D gene: TRBD1; V gene: TRBV7-6; J gene: TRBJ1-3; clone size: NA; CDR3 protein: CASSSKGAEGGNTIYF; CDR3 DNA: TGTGCCAGCAGCTCGAAGGGGGCAGAGGGAGGAAACACCATATATTTT
D gene: NA; V gene: TRBV13; J gene: TRBJ2-6; clone size: NA; CDR3 protein: CASSLKRLGSGANVLTF; CDR3 DNA: TGTGCCAGCAGCTTGAAGCGGTTGGGCTCTGGGGCCAACGTCCTGACTTTC
D gene: NA; V gene: TRBV28; J gene: TRBJ2-7; clone size: NA; CDR3 protein: CASSLRQSLYEQYF; CDR3 DNA: TGTGCCAGCAGTTTGCGACAGAGTCTCTACGAGCAGTACTTC
D gene: NA; V gene: TRBV5-1; J gene: TRBJ2-5; clone size: once; CDR3 protein: CASSLGGEIGETQYF; CDR3 DNA: TGCGCCAGCAGCTTGGGGGGAGAGATTGGGGAGACCCAGTACTTC
D gene: NA; V gene: TRBV19; J gene: TRBJ2-5; clone size: NA; CDR3 protein: CASSLGQSLETQYF; CDR3 DNA: TGTGCCAGTAGTTTGGGGCAGTCTCTTGAGACCCAGTACTTC
D gene: NA; V gene: TRBV6-5; J gene: TRBJ1-1; clone size: NA; CDR3 protein: CASSTPGQPNTEAFF; CDR3 DNA: TGTGCCAGCAGTACCCCGGGACAACCGAACACTGAAGCTTTCTTT
D gene: NA; V gene: TRBV5-1; J gene: TRBJ1-1; clone size: NA; CDR3 protein: CASSSPGEGRTFF; CDR3 DNA: TGCGCCAGCAGCTCCCCGGGGGAAGGCCGGACTTTCTTT
D gene: NA; V gene: TRBV28; J gene: TRBJ1-3; clone size: NA; CDR3 protein: CASSSWGRGISGNTIYF; CDR3 DNA: TGTGCCAGCAGTTCCTGGGGCAGGGGCATCTCTGGAAACACCATATATTTT
D gene: NA; V gene: TRBV5-1; J gene: TRBJ2-5; clone size: NA; CDR3 protein: CASSFRGEETQYF; CDR3 DNA: TGCGCCAGCAGCTTCAGGGGCGAAGAGACCCAGTACTTC
D gene: NA; V gene: TRBV27; J gene: TRBJ1-2; clone size: NA; CDR3 protein: CASSPEFNYGYTF; CDR3 DNA: TGTGCCAGCAGCCCAGAGTTCAACTATGGCTACACCTTC
D gene: TRBD1; V gene: TRBV25-1; J gene: TRBJ1-2; clone size: NA; CDR3 protein: CASSENTGTGFPYGYTF; CDR3 DNA: TGTGCCAGCAGTGAAAACACCGGGACAGGGTTCCCCTATGGCTACACCTTC
D gene: NA; V gene: TRBV5-1; J gene: TRBJ1-2; clone size: NA; CDR3 protein: CASSLGRFYGYTF; CDR3 DNA: TGCGCCAGCAGCTTGGGCAGATTCTATGGCTACACCTTC
D gene: NA; V gene: TRBV7-6; J gene: TRBJ2-2; clone size: NA; CDR3 protein: CASSLYKVQRWAGELFF; CDR3 DNA: TGTGCCAGCAGCTTATACAAGGTCCAACGGTGGGCCGGGGAGCTGTTTTTT
D gene: NA; V gene: TRBV28; J gene: TRBJ1-3; clone size: NA; CDR3 protein: CASSPAFPGLVGNTIYF; CDR3 DNA: TGTGCCAGCAGTCCCGCTTTTCCGGGTTTGGTTGGAAACACCATATATTTT
D gene: NA; V gene: TRBV28; J gene: TRBJ2-2; clone size: NA; CDR3 protein: CASKENTGELFF; CDR3 DNA: TGTGCCAGCAAGGAGAACACCGGGGAGCTGTTTTTT
D gene: TRBD2; V gene: TRBV5-4; J gene: TRBJ2-1; clone size: NA; CDR3 protein: CASTIAGGLHNEQFF; CDR3 DNA: TGTGCCAGCACCATAGCGGGTGGGCTTCACAATGAGCAGTTCTTC
D gene: TRBD1; V gene: TRBV19; J gene: TRBJ1-5; clone size: NA; CDR3 protein: CASRKLSGTELSNQPQHF; CDR3 DNA: TGTGCCAGTAGAAAACTTTCCGGGACAGAGCTTAGCAATCAGCCCCAGCATTTT
D gene: NA; V gene: TRBV5-1; J gene: TRBJ2-7; clone size: NA; CDR3 protein: CASSLFAWGYEQYF; CDR3 DNA: TGCGCCAGCAGCTTGTTCGCCTGGGGATACGAGCAGTACTTC
D gene: NA; V gene: TRBV19; J gene: TRBJ2-7; clone size: few; CDR3 protein: CASSLTGSNEQYF; CDR3 DNA: TGTGCCAGTAGTCTGACAGGTAGCAACGAGCAGTACTTC
D gene: NA; V gene: TRBV19; J gene: TRBJ1-2; clone size: once; CDR3 protein: CASTVWGDYGYTF; CDR3 DNA: TGTGCCAGTACCGTATGGGGAGACTATGGCTACACCTTC
D gene: TRBD2; V gene: TRBV4-2; J gene: TRBJ2-5; clone size: NA; CDR3 protein: CASSQDPGEGRVETQYF; CDR3 DNA: TGTGCCAGCAGCCAAGATCCGGGGGAAGGGAGGGTAGAGACCCAGTACTTC
D gene: TRBD1; V gene: TRBV27; J gene: TRBJ1-2; clone size: NA; CDR3 protein: CASSQLTGADYGYTF; CDR3 DNA: TGTGCCAGCAGTCAACTAACAGGGGCGGACTATGGCTACACCTTC
D gene: NA; V gene: TRBV28; J gene: TRBJ1-5; clone size: NA; CDR3 protein: CASSPRFLSNQPQHF; CDR3 DNA: TGTGCCAGCAGCCCCAGATTCCTCAGCAATCAGCCCCAGCATTTT
D gene: NA; V gene: TRBV7-2; J gene: TRBJ1-4; clone size: NA; CDR3 protein: CASSLDRNNEKLFF; CDR3 DNA: TGTGCCAGCAGCTTGGACAGAAATAATGAAAAACTGTTTTTT
D gene: NA; V gene: TRBV28; J gene: TRBJ1-2; clone size: few; CDR3 protein: CASSLPRQNSYGYTF; CDR3 DNA: TGTGCCAGCAGTTTACCCCGACAGAACAGCTATGGCTACACCTTC
D gene: NA; V gene: TRBV18; J gene: TRBJ1-1; clone size: NA; CDR3 protein: CASSPRFTALNTEAFF; CDR3 DNA: TGTGCCAGCTCACCACGTTTCACAGCGTTGAACACTGAAGCTTTCTTT
D gene: NA; V gene: TRBV27; J gene: TRBJ1-4; clone size: NA; CDR3 protein: CASSSLRGRGEKLFF; CDR3 DNA: TGTGCCAGCAGCTCCCTCCGAGGTCGGGGTGAAAAACTGTTTTTT
D gene: NA; V gene: TRBV2; J gene: TRBJ1-2; clone size: NA; CDR3 protein: CASSEAIGMGYTF; CDR3 DNA: TGTGCCAGCAGTGAAGCGATAGGGATGGGCTACACCTTC
D gene: TRBD1; V gene: TRBV19; J gene: TRBJ2-5; clone size: NA; CDR3 protein: CASSIRDRKETQYF; CDR3 DNA: TGTGCCAGTAGTATAAGGGACAGAAAAGAGACCCAGTACTTC
D gene: TRBD2; V gene: TRBV7-2; J gene: TRBJ2-1; clone size: few; CDR3 protein: CASSLGLAEHPQFF; CDR3 DNA: TGTGCCAGCAGCTTAGGACTAGCGGAACATCCTCAGTTCTTC
D gene: TRBD1; V gene: TRBV5-8; J gene: TRBJ1-1; clone size: NA; CDR3 protein: CASSIGSGQGNTEAFF; CDR3 DNA: TGTGCCAGCAGCATAGGGAGCGGACAGGGGAACACTGAAGCTTTCTTT
D gene: TRBD1; V gene: TRBV7-8; J gene: TRBJ1-1; clone size: NA; CDR3 protein: CASSQGQGLGTEAFF; CDR3 DNA: TGTGCCAGCAGCCAGGGACAGGGGCTTGGCACTGAAGCTTTCTTT
D gene: NA; V gene: TRBV5-6; J gene: TRBJ2-1; clone size: once; CDR3 protein: CASSNLPTGTNEQFF; CDR3 DNA: TGTGCCAGCAGCAACCTGCCTACGGGGACCAATGAGCAGTTCTTC
D gene: NA; V gene: TRBV2; J gene: TRBJ2-3; clone size: NA; CDR3 protein: CASSADTTDTQYF; CDR3 DNA: TGTGCCAGCAGTGCGGACACCACAGATACGCAGTATTTT
D gene: NA; V gene: TRBV4-2; J gene: TRBJ2-2; clone size: NA; CDR3 protein: CASSQGSHGVEGGELFF; CDR3 DNA: TGTGCCAGCAGCCAAGGGTCACACGGGGTAGAGGGCGGGGAGCTGTTTTTT
D gene: NA; V gene: TRBV4-1; J gene: TRBJ1-1; clone size: NA; CDR3 protein: CASSQEGRGGTEAFF; CDR3 DNA: TGCGCCAGCAGCCAAGAAGGGAGAGGAGGCACTGAAGCTTTCTTT
D gene: NA; V gene: TRBV14; J gene: TRBJ1-3; clone size: NA; CDR3 protein: CASSPGKGRSGNTIYF; CDR3 DNA: TGTGCCAGCAGCCCCGGGAAGGGGCGATCTGGAAACACCATATATTTT
D gene: TRBD1; V gene: TRBV7-9; J gene: TRBJ1-2; clone size: NA; CDR3 protein: CASSSRDRGRRPYGYTF; CDR3 DNA: TGTGCCAGCAGCTCCCGGGACAGGGGCCGGAGACCCTATGGCTACACCTTC
D gene: NA; V gene: TRBV23-1; J gene: TRBJ1-2; clone size: NA; CDR3 protein: CASSPPGGMRGYTF; CDR3 DNA: TGCGCCAGCAGTCCCCCGGGGGGTATGCGTGGCTACACCTTC
D gene: NA; V gene: TRBV28; J gene: TRBJ2-2; clone size: NA; CDR3 protein: CASWGSPGTGELFF; CDR3 DNA: TGTGCCAGCTGGGGTAGCCCGGGCACCGGGGAGCTGTTTTTT
D gene: NA; V gene: TRBV5-8; J gene: TRBJ1-2; clone size: NA; CDR3 protein: CASSYGQLDAYGYTF; CDR3 DNA: TGTGCCAGCAGCTACGGACAGCTCGACGCCTATGGCTACACCTTC
D gene: TRBD1; V gene: TRBV7-2; J gene: TRBJ1-6; clone size: NA; CDR3 protein: CASSSRGALHF; CDR3 DNA: TGTGCCAGCAGCTCCAGGGGGGCCCTCCACTTT
D gene: TRBD1; V gene: TRBV5-4; J gene: TRBJ1-4; clone size: NA; CDR3 protein: CASSLQGADNEKLFF; CDR3 DNA: TGTGCCAGCAGCTTGCAGGGGGCCGATAATGAAAAACTGTTTTTT